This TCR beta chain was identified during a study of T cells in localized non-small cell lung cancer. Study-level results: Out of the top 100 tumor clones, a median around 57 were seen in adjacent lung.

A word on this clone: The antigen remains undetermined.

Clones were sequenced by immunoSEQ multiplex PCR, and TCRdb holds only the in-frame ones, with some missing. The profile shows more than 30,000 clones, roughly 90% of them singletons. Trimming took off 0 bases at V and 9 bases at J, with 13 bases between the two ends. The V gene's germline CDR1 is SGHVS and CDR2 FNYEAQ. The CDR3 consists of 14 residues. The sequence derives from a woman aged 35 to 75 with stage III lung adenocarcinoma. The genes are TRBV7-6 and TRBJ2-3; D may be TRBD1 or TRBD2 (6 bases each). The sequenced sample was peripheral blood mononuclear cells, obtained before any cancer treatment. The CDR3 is CASSLAGGGNTQYF. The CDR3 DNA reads TGTGCCAGCAGCTTAGCCGGAGGGGGGAACACGCAGTATTTT.